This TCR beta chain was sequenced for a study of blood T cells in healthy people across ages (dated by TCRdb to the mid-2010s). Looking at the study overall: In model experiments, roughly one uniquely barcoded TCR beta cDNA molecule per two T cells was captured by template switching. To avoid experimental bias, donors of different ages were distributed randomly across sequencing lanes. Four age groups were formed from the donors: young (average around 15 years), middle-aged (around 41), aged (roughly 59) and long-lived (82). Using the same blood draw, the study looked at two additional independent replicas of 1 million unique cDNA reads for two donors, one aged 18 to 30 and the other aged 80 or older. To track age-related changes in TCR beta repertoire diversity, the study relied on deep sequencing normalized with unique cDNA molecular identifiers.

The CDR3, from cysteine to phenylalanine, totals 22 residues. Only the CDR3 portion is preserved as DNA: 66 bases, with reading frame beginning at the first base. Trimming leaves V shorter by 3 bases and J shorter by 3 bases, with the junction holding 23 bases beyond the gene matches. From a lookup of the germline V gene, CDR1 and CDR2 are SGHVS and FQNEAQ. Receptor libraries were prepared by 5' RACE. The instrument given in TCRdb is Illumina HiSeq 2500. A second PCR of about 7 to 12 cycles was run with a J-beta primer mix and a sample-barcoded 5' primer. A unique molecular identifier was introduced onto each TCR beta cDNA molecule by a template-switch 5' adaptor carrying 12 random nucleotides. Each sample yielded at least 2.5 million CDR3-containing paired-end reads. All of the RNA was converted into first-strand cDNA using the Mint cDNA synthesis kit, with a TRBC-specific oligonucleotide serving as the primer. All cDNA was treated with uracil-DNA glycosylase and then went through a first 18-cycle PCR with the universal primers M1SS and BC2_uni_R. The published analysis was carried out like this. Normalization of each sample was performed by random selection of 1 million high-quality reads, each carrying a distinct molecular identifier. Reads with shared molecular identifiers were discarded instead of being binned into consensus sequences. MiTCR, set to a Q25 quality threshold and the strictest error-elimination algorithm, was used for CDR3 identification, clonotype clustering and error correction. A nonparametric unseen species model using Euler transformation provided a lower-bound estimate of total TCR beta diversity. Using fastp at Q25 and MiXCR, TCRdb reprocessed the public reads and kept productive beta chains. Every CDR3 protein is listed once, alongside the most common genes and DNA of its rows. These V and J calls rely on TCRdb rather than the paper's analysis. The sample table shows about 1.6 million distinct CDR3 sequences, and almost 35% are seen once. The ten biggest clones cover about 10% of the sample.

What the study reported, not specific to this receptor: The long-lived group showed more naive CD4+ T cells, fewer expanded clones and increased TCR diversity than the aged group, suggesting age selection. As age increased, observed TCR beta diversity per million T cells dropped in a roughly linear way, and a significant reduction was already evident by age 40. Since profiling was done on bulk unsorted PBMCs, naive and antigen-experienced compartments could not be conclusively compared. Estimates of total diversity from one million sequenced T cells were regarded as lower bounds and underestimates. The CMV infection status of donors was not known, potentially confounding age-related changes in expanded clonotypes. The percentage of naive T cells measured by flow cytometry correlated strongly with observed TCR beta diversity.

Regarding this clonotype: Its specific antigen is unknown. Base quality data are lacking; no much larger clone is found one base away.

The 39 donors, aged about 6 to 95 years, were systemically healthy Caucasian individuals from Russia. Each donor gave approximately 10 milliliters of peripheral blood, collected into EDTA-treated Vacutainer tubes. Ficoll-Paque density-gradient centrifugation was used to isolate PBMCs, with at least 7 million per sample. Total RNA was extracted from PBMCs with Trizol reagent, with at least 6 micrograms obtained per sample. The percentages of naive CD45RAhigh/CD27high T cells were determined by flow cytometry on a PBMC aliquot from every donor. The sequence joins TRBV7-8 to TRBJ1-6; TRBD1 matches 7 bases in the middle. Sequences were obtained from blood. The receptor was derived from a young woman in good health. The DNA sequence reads TGTGCCAGCAGCTTTGGGACAGAGGGGTCAGGGCTCTTAATCTTCTATAATTCACCCCTCCACTTT. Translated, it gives CASSFGTEGSGLLIFYNSPLHF.